This T cell receptor beta chain was sequenced in a study of blood T cell repertoires in COVID-19. Study as a whole: The United States, Italy and Spain provided the acute and convalescent COVID-19 samples. T cells, B-cell-depleted T cells, or PBMCs provided the cDNA or gDNA that served as material.

With 0 bases clipped from V and 5 bases from J, the junction kept 9 bases outside the gene matches. The CDR3 covers 17 residues. From germline, CDR1 is LGHNA and CDR2 YNFKEQ. Authors' analysis steps: Estimation of nucleated cell counts was performed using reference gene primer amplification. Clones were read by immunoSEQ multiplex PCR, and TCRdb kept only the in-frame ones, dropping some. Clone size and the V and J calls come from that table; the DNA yielded D and trimming. The sample yields approximately 90,000 clones, over 70% seen once. This TCR came from a man in his sixties with acute or convalescent COVID-19. The chain couples TRBV4-2 to TRBJ2-3; 9 bases map to TRBD2. The sequenced sample was peripheral blood. DNA for the CDR3: TGTGCCAGCAGCCAAGATCTAGGCGGGAGGGCCGGAGATACGCAGTATTTT. Translating gives CASSQDLGGRAGDTQYF.